These T cell receptor beta chains were read from a single sample in a study of human T cells and chemical hapten exposure. TCRdb called the RACE reads again in MiXCR, with one record for every CDR3 protein. The repertoire holds nearly 85,000 distinct CDR3 sequences, 11% seen once, with around 1.4% in the top ten. The material was whole blood, obtained in connection with sensitization to the hapten diphenylcyclopropenone (DPC). These receptors originate from a young man with alopecia areata. Some clones in this sample may be carry-over from other donors' samples. Both conserved end residues are part of each CDR3. Each record gives: V gene, J gene, D gene, clone size, CDR3 DNA, CDR3 protein. The D gene is left open where the match is weak. Part of the rows lack a size; the others show once, few, many or a class for expanded clones.

>TRBV10-1|TRBJ2-1|TRBD2|many
TGCGCCAGCAGTGTCGCGGCGGGGGGGGCCTACAATGAGCAGTTCTTC
CASSVAAGGAYNEQFF
>TRBV6-5|TRBJ2-3|NA|NA
TGTGCCAGCAGCTCAGAACAAGGGGGCACAGATACGCAGTATTTT
CASSSEQGGTDTQYF
>TRBV2|TRBJ2-5|NA|NA
TGTGCCAGCACCCCCGGGACCTCCCAAGAGACCCAGTACTTC
CASTPGTSQETQYF
>TRBV29-1|TRBJ1-2|NA|NA
TGCAGCGCCGCCGGGACACCAAACTATGGCTACACCTTC
CSAAGTPNYGYTF
>TRBV12-3/TRBV12-4|TRBJ1-2|NA|many
TGTGCCGCTCGACAGCGAGCTAACTATGGCTACACCTTC
CAARQRANYGYTF
>TRBV19|TRBJ2-4|NA|NA
TGTGCCAGTAGTGGGCCAGTAGCCAAAAACATTCAGTACTTC
CASSGPVAKNIQYF
>TRBV7-8|TRBJ2-3|NA|many
TGTGCCAGCAGCTTAGTGAGACTCCCCGCAGATACGCAGTATTTT
CASSLVRLPADTQYF
>TRBV4-3|TRBJ2-1|TRBD2|NA
TGCGCCAGCAGCCAAGTGGGGACTAGCGGGACTTTTTTCAATGAGCAGTTCTTC
CASSQVGTSGTFFNEQFF
>TRBV5-4|TRBJ1-2|NA|NA
TGTGCCAGCAGCTTAATCGGGACCTTGTTCGACAGCGGCTACACCTTC
CASSLIGTLFDSGYTF
>TRBV27|TRBJ2-1|NA|many
TGTGCCAGCAGTACGCGGGCCCAGAGCTCCTACAATGAGCAGTTCTTC
CASSTRAQSSYNEQFF
>TRBV4-1|TRBJ1-1|NA|many
TGCGCCAGCAAAAAGGAGGGCGTGAACACTGAAGCTTTCTTT
CASKKEGVNTEAFF
>TRBV20-1|TRBJ1-1|NA|few
TGCAGTGCTAAAAAGGACACCTTGAACACTGAAGCTTTCTTT
CSAKKDTLNTEAFF
>TRBV5-5|TRBJ2-6|NA|NA
TGTGCCAGCAAGGCAGGGGCAGGGGCCAACGTCCTGACTTTC
CASKAGAGANVLTF
>TRBV24-1|TRBJ2-5|NA|few
TGTGCCCCCCTCCGACAGAACCAAGAGACCCAGTACTTC
CAPLRQNQETQYF
>TRBV4-3|TRBJ1-5|NA|NA
TGCGCCAGCAGCCAAGGGATTAGGACCCAGCCCCAGCATTTT
CASSQGIRTQPQHF
>TRBV25-1|TRBJ2-2|NA|NA
TGTGCCAGCAGGCCTCGAACGAACACCGGGGAGCTGTTTTTT
CASRPRTNTGELFF
>TRBV29-1|TRBJ1-1|NA|many
TGCAGCGTCGGACATTCTAACACTGAAGCTTTCTTT
CSVGHSNTEAFF
>TRBV7-3|TRBJ2-1|TRBD1|NA
TGTGCCAGCAGTTGGGACAGGGTTTGGAATGAGCAGTTCTTC
CASSWDRVWNEQFF
>TRBV4-1|TRBJ2-1|NA|few
TGCGCCAGCAGCCAAGTGGGCAATGAGCAGTTCTTC
CASSQVGNEQFF
>TRBV20-1|TRBJ1-2|NA|few
TGCAGTGCTAGAGATCCCGCTAACTATGGCTACACCTTC
CSARDPANYGYTF
>TRBV28|TRBJ2-7|NA|few
TGTGCCAGCAGTTTTCCCGGTGCGCGTGGCGAGCAGTACTTC
CASSFPGARGEQYF
>TRBV19|TRBJ1-5|NA|NA
TGTGCCAGTAGTGAGGAGGGGAATCAGCCCCAGCATTTT
CASSEEGNQPQHF
>TRBV4-3|TRBJ2-1|NA|NA
TGCGCCAGCGCCCATTTCGGCGAACGAAATGAGCAGTTCTTC
CASAHFGERNEQFF
>TRBV12-3/TRBV12-4|TRBJ1-2|NA|many
TGTGCCAGCAGCCATGGGGGGGCGCGGAACTATGGCTACACCTTC
CASSHGGARNYGYTF
>TRBV7-3|TRBJ1-2|NA|many
TGTGCCAGCAGCTTAAATACCGGGTCTGGCTACACCTTC
CASSLNTGSGYTF
>TRBV5-4|TRBJ1-6|NA|few
TGTGCCAGCAGCTTGCAGGAGGGTGGGAATTCACCCCTCCACTTT
CASSLQEGGNSPLHF
>TRBV7-7|TRBJ2-5|NA|many
TGTGCCAGCAGCTTACAGGGGCGGGAGACCCAGTACTTC
CASSLQGRETQYF
>TRBV6-5|TRBJ1-1|NA|many
TGTGCCAGCAGCTTTGGACTGGGCACTGAAGCTTTCTTT
CASSFGLGTEAFF
>TRBV7-6|TRBJ2-1|NA|NA
TGTGCCAGCAGCTTCACAAAAATGAGCTCCTACAATGAGCAGTTCTTC
CASSFTKMSSYNEQFF
>TRBV4-3|TRBJ2-1|NA|NA
TGCGCCAGCAGCCAAGTTCAAGGGTTTGAGCAGTTCTTC
CASSQVQGFEQFF
>TRBV19|TRBJ1-3|NA|many
TGTGCCAGTAGTATTCGTCGCTCTGGAAACACCATATATTTT
CASSIRRSGNTIYF
>TRBV11-2|TRBJ2-1|TRBD1|many
TGTGCCAGCAGTACACGACCGGGACAGGGGGCACATGAGCAGTTCTTC
CASSTRPGQGAHEQFF
>TRBV7-6|TRBJ1-6|NA|many
TGTGCCAGCAGCTCTGACTTGAGGTCACCCCTCCACTTT
CASSSDLRSPLHF
>TRBV7-3|TRBJ2-3|NA|NA
TGTGCCAGCAGCCCCCAGGGACACAACCCAGATACGCAGTATTTT
CASSPQGHNPDTQYF
>TRBV5-1|TRBJ1-6|TRBD1|few
TGCGCCAGCAGCATGGACAGGGGATTATCACCCCTCCACTTT
CASSMDRGLSPLHF
>TRBV28|TRBJ1-1|TRBD1|NA
TGTGCCAGCAGTATATCCGGGACAGGGCGTGAAGCTTTCTTT
CASSISGTGREAFF
>TRBV10-1|TRBJ2-3|NA|few
TGCGCCACCTCCGGAATGGAAGCAGATACGCAGTATTTT
CATSGMEADTQYF
>TRBV5-1|TRBJ2-7|TRBD1|NA
TGCGCCAGCGCTCGACAGGGCGAGCAGTACTTC
CASARQGEQYF
>TRBV6-2/TRBV6-3|TRBJ2-1|NA|NA
TGTGCCAGCAGTGCATCTACATCCTACAATGAGCAGTTCTTC
CASSASTSYNEQFF
>TRBV7-9|TRBJ2-2|NA|NA
TGTGCCAGCAGCTTTCCGGGCGCGAACACCGGGGAGCTGTTTTTT
CASSFPGANTGELFF
>TRBV9|TRBJ1-1|NA|NA
TGTGCCAGCAGCGCGAGCTGGGGGCCGTACACTGAAGCTTTCTTT
CASSASWGPYTEAFF
>TRBV12-3/TRBV12-4|TRBJ2-1|TRBD2|many
TGTGCCAGCAGTTTAATTCTCGGAGCGGGGGGGCCGGAGTTCTTC
CASSLILGAGGPEFF
>TRBV24-1|TRBJ1-5|NA|NA
TGTGCCACCATGGGGCAGGGCGCCAATCAGCCCCAGCATTTT
CATMGQGANQPQHF
>TRBV10-3|TRBJ2-2|NA|NA
TGTGCCATCGGAGATAGGGGAGACACCGGGGAGCTGTTTTTT
CAIGDRGDTGELFF
>TRBV6-2/TRBV6-3|TRBJ1-4|NA|many
TGTGCCAGCAGTTCGACGGAGAGAAGGACTAATGAAAAACTGTTTTTT
CASSSTERRTNEKLFF
>TRBV19|TRBJ2-1|TRBD2|NA
TGTGCCAGTAGGAGGACTAGCGCAAGCTCCTACAATGAGCAGTTCTTC
CASRRTSASSYNEQFF
>TRBV20-1|TRBJ2-2|TRBD2|many
TGCAGTGCGAGTCCTAGCGGGGGGCTAACCGGGGAGCTGTTTTTT
CSASPSGGLTGELFF
>TRBV11-2|TRBJ2-1|NA|many
TGTGCCAGCAGCTTAAGTTTTTCTAGTTACAATGAGCAGTTCTTC
CASSLSFSSYNEQFF
>TRBV12-3/TRBV12-4|TRBJ2-6|TRBD1|NA
TGTGCCAGCAGACCGACAGGGGAGGGGGCCAACGTCCTGACTTTC
CASRPTGEGANVLTF
>TRBV28|TRBJ2-7|NA|many
TGTGCCAGCAGTTTGTTATCGAATTACCCCTACGAGCAGTACTTC
CASSLLSNYPYEQYF
>TRBV2|TRBJ2-5|NA|few
TGTGCCAGCAGTGGAGGCGCAGGGGAAGAGACCCAGTACTTC
CASSGGAGEETQYF
>TRBV9|TRBJ1-3|TRBD1|many
TGTGCCAGCAGCCCGGACAGGGACTCTGGAAACACCATATATTTT
CASSPDRDSGNTIYF
>TRBV6-5|TRBJ2-5|NA|NA
TGTGCCAGCAGACGAGACAGTATTCAAGAGACCCAGTACTTC
CASRRDSIQETQYF